This TCR beta chain was identified in a study of identical twins. From germline, CDR1 is LGHDT and CDR2 YNNKEL (reference sequence). CDR3 size: 14 residues. V trimming: 4 bases; J trimming: 7 bases; junction bases outside the gene matches: 2. Study-wide findings and caveats: Abundant beta clonotypes from cord blood bore fewer insertions; memory repertoires lacked this pattern.

Healthy Caucasians were all of the donors. This clonotype was detected ten times or more. The target antigen is unknown. TCRdb called the 5' RACE reads again in MiXCR, with one record for every CDR3 protein. The table records more than 250,000 distinct CDR3 sequences, roughly 8.6% of them present only once. The sample also formed part of further work on yellow fever vaccine responses in identical twins. From that study: On the reported evidence, twins' vaccine T cell responses seemed partly convergent and partly personalized.

The TCR originated in a woman in her late teens or twenties in good health. The rearrangement uses TRBV3-1 and TRBJ1-4; TRBD1 agrees at 11 bases. Source material: memory (CD45RO+) T cells sorted from blood. This CDR3 reads CASSPDRGLEKLFF. CDR3 sequence (DNA): TGTGCCAGCAGCCCGGACAGGGGGCTTGAAAAACTGTTTTTT.